These 30 T cell receptor beta chains originate from one sample sequenced in a study of control samples from healthy donors and cancer patients. Clones were read by immunoSEQ multiplex PCR, and TCRdb kept only the in-frame ones, dropping some. In the table there are some 150,000 clones, about nine tenths of which are singletons. Sample: blood. The receptors come from a man between 25 and 39 years old in good health.

The chain is built from TRBV19 and TRBJ1-5; no definite D call. This CDR3 is 14 amino acids long. Trimming left V 0 bases short and J 6 bases short, with 9 bases between. CDR1 and CDR2 from the germline V gene are LNHDA and SQIVND (reference sequence). In DNA, the CDR3 is TGTGCCAGTAGTATAGAAGGGTTTAGTCAGCCCCAGCATTTT. Translation: CASSIEGFSQPQHF.

The chain uses TRBV9 and TRBJ2-2, with 11 bases that match TRBD2. Germline lookup yields CDR1 SGDLS and CDR2 YYNGEE. The CDR3 length is 17 residues. Losses at the gene ends were 2 bases for V and 8 bases for J; bases not matched to a gene: 11. CDR3 in amino acids: CASSVSGTSGPGGELFF. The DNA of the CDR3 is TGTGCCAGCAGCGTCTCCGGGACTAGCGGACCGGGAGGGGAGCTGTTTTTT.

V and J are TRBV2 and TRBJ2-5; possibly TRBD2 for D (6 bases). V lost 2 bases to trimming and J lost 4 bases, with 14 bases between them. CDR1 and CDR2 (germline): SNHLY, FYNNEI. The length of the CDR3 is 15 residues. The DNA of the CDR3 is TGTGCCAGCAGTGAACTTGGTAGCGGTAGAGAGACCCAGTACTTC. Translation gives CASSELGSGRETQYF.

The chain carries TRBV9 and TRBJ1-5; D remains ambiguous. Trimming took off 7 bases at V and 3 bases at J, with 8 bases between the two ends. Germline V CDR1 and CDR2: SGDLS, YYNGEE. The CDR3 has 12 amino acids. DNA of the CDR3: TGTGCCAGCGGTGATAACAATCAGCCCCAGCATTTT. This gives the protein CASGDNNQPQHF.

CDR3 nucleotides: TGTGCCAGCAGCCAGCGACAGGGGGCAGGGGAAGAGACCCAGTACTTC. This sequence encodes CASSQRQGAGEETQYF. The rearrangement links TRBV14 to TRBJ2-5, with 10 positions matching TRBD1. V was pared by 3 bases and J by 3 bases, with 7 bases of the junction left unmatched. CDR1 is SGHDN and CDR2 is FVKESK in the germline V gene. CDR3 size: 16 residues.

This chain joins TRBV7-8 and TRBJ2-7, with a possible D match to TRBD1 (6 bases). The germline V and J ends were trimmed by 7 bases and 5 bases, with 18 bases remaining between them. Germline CDR1 SGHVS, CDR2 FQNEAQ. The CDR3 covers 14 residues. The CDR3 loop is CASTHTGRGDEQYF. The DNA of the CDR3 is TGTGCCAGCACCCATACGGGCAGGGGAGACGAGCAGTACTTC.

The V call is TRBV15, the J call TRBJ2-7, with D possibly being TRBD1 or TRBD2 (5 bases each). Germline CDR1 LNHNV, CDR2 YYDKDF (reference sequence). This CDR3 is 18 amino acids long. V was shortened by 1 base and J by 4 bases, with 23 bases between the two germline ends. The CDR3 DNA reads as TGTGCCACCAGCAGAGGGCCCGGAAGGGGAGTAATTCCATACGAGCAGTACTTC. Its protein product is CATSRGPGRGVIPYEQYF.

This rearrangement joins TRBV7-2 to TRBJ1-5; D is unresolved. This CDR3 spans 14 amino acids. From germline, CDR1 is SGHTA and CDR2 FQGNSA. Trimming left V 3 bases short and J 6 bases short, with 12 bases between. CDR3: CASSLSIVAQPQHF. The DNA for the CDR3 is TGTGCCAGCAGCTTGAGTATAGTCGCTCAGCCCCAGCATTTT.

DNA for the CDR3: TGTGCCAGCAGCCTAGCGGGGGCCCCCTACGAGCAGTACTTC. Amino acids: CASSLAGAPYEQYF. V is TRBV2 and J is TRBJ2-7; 10 bases map to TRBD2. The CDR3 runs 14 residues. V gave up 6 bases and J gave up 2 bases; unmatched junction bases: 4. Germline values: CDR1 SNHLY, CDR2 FYNNEI.

CDR3 DNA sequence: TGTGCCAGCAGTGCCCGATACGAGCCGGGGAATGGCTACACCTTC. Its translation is CASSARYEPGNGYTF. The V gene is TRBV2, the J gene TRBJ1-2; D unclear. Germline V gene sequence: CDR1 SNHLY, CDR2 FYNNEI. CDR3 length: 15 residues. The V end was cut by 4 bases, the J end by 6 bases, with 18 bases between.

The CDR3 DNA is TGTGCCAGCAGCTTATCCAGGGTGCCTAATGAAAAACTGTTTTTT. This translates into CASSLSRVPNEKLFF. V is TRBV11-2 and J is TRBJ1-4; weak D call: TRBD1 (5 bases). V was pared by 2 bases and J by 3 bases, with 10 bases between. Germline V gene data show CDR1 as SGHAT and CDR2 as FQNNGV. This CDR3 is built from 15 residues.

V is TRBV5-4 and J is TRBJ2-1; 12 bases match TRBD2. CDR1 and CDR2 from the germline V gene are SGHNT and YYREEE (reference sequence). Losses at the gene ends were 4 bases for V and 4 bases for J; bases not matched to a gene: 6. The CDR3 length is 16 residues. The CDR3 DNA reads TGTGCCAGCAGCGCCACCCTAGCGGGAGGGTACAATGAGCAGTTCTTC. This encodes CASSATLAGGYNEQFF.

The gene calls are TRBV19 and TRBJ1-1; D gene unclear. Germline-derived CDR1 and CDR2 are LNHDA and SQIVND (reference sequence). The CDR3 sequence is 14 residues long. With 0 bases removed from V and 6 bases from J, the gap between germline ends came to 11 bases. In DNA, the CDR3 is TGTGCCAGTAGTATAGACTTCTGGTCCCCTGAAGCTTTCTTT. Protein sequence: CASSIDFWSPEAFF.

The V gene is TRBV19, the J gene TRBJ2-7, with 9 bases that match TRBD2. V shed 3 bases and J 7 bases; nucleotides not matched to a gene: 10. CDR3 length: 15 amino acids. The germline gives CDR1 LNHDA, CDR2 SQIVND (reference sequence). CDR3 region: CASSIGSGGSWEQYF. CDR3 nucleotide sequence: TGTGCCAGTAGTATTGGTAGCGGGGGCTCCTGGGAGCAGTACTTC.

This chain uses TRBV7-3 with TRBJ1-1; possible D gene TRBD1, 5 bases. CDR1 is SGHTA, CDR2 FQGTGA, per germline. V lost 2 bases to trimming and J lost 1 base, with 11 bases between them. This CDR3 spans 15 amino acids. CDR3 DNA: TGTGCCAGCAGCTTACTAGGACACGGGAACACTGAAGCTTTCTTT. This encodes CASSLLGHGNTEAFF. The entire variable domain, with the rest obtained from reference TRBV7-3 and TRBJ1-1, is as follows: GAGVSQTPSNKVTEKGKYVELRCDPISGHTALYWYRQSLGQGPEFLIYFQGTGAADDSGLPNDRFFAVRPEGSVSTLKIQRTERGDSAVYLCASSLLGHGNTEAFFGQGTRLTVV.

This clone was seen just once. The rearrangement links TRBV19 to TRBJ2-3, with 8 nucleotides matching TRBD2. The trim removed 2 bases at V and 5 bases at J, leaving 6 bases unmatched. The CDR3 is 15 residues long. Per germline, CDR1 LNHDA and CDR2 SQIVND (reference sequence). Written as DNA, the CDR3 is TGTGCCAGTAGTATACCGGGGGGGCGCATAGATACGCAGTATTTT. It is translated as CASSIPGGRIDTQYF.

This chain uses TRBV7-9 with TRBJ2-5; D might be TRBD1 or TRBD2, each matching 6 bases. This CDR3 has 11 amino acids. V lost 9 bases to trimming and J lost 5 bases, with 10 bases between them. Germline V gene lookup returns CDR1 SEHNR and CDR2 FQNEAQ (reference sequence). CDR3 coding DNA: TGTGCCAGTTTCGGGGGCGAGACCCAGTACTTC. Amino acid sequence: CASFGGETQYF.

The chain carries TRBV27 and TRBJ1-2; no reliable D call. The CDR3 is made up of 13 amino acids. V lost 0 bases, J lost 5 bases, and 7 bases lay in between. Germline assignment: CDR1 MNHEY and CDR2 SMNVEV (reference sequence). The CDR3 loop is CASSLSGSYGYTF. CDR3 bases: TGTGCCAGCAGTTTATCCGGTTCGTATGGCTACACCTTC.

The chain joins TRBV5-1 to TRBJ1-2, with D maybe TRBD1 (5 bases). CDR1 is SGHRS, CDR2 YFSETQ, per germline. The ends were cut back, 0 bases at V and 0 bases at J, with 6 bases in the middle. This CDR3 is 14 amino acids long. CDR3 coding DNA: TGCGCCAGCAGCTTGGCAGGGACTAACTATGGCTACACCTTC. It specifies CASSLAGTNYGYTF.

The chain employs TRBV27 and TRBJ1-1, with no clear D. V lost 1 base and J 3 bases, leaving 6 bases between the germline ends. Germline CDR1 MNHEY, CDR2 SMNVEV (reference sequence). The CDR3 consists of 13 residues. CDR3 sequence reads: CASSLFSYTEAFF. As DNA, the CDR3 is TGTGCCAGCAGTTTATTCTCGTACACTGAAGCTTTCTTT.

The chain uses TRBV6-5 and TRBJ1-5, with D possibly being TRBD1 (6 bases). CDR1 and CDR2 (germline): MNHEY, SVGAGI. The CDR3 length is 14 residues. The V end lost 6 bases, the J end lost 4 bases, and 13 bases lay between the germline ends. The CDR3 DNA reads as TGTGCCAGCAGCTTCGACAGGAGAAATCAGCCCCAGCATTTT. Translation: CASSFDRRNQPQHF.

The chain links TRBV7-2 to TRBJ2-3; D remains unclear. Deletions cut 3 bases from V and 4 bases from J, with 5 bases between. Germline V gene sequence: CDR1 SGHTA, CDR2 FQGNSA. This CDR3 has 12 amino acids. CDR3 in amino acids: CASSFRADTQYF. The CDR3 nucleotides are TGTGCCAGCAGCTTTAGGGCAGATACGCAGTATTTT.

This sequence joins TRBV7-9 and TRBJ1-2; 8 nucleotides agree with TRBD1. In germline, CDR1 is SEHNR, CDR2 FQNEAQ (reference sequence). The CDR3 covers 12 residues. J gave up 4 bases and V 7 bases, and 2 bases lay outside the gene matches. The CDR3 DNA follows: TGTGCCAGCAACAGGGGGGGCTATGGCTACACCTTC. It encodes CASNRGGYGYTF.

This chain connects TRBV7-9 to TRBJ2-3; 9 bases are a match to TRBD1. Germline CDR1 reads SEHNR; CDR2 reads FQNEAQ (reference sequence). The CDR3 is 17 residues long. V gave up 5 bases and J gave up 1 base; unmatched junction bases: 10. CDR3 sequence reads: CASSPGTGTLGTDTQYF. In DNA form, the CDR3 reads TGTGCCAGCAGCCCCGGGACAGGGACCTTGGGCACAGATACGCAGTATTTT.

The count of this clone is one. V is TRBV9 and J is TRBJ2-1; either TRBD1 or TRBD2 may supply D (7 bases each). Germline V lookup: CDR1 SGDLS, CDR2 YYNGEE. V was pared by 0 bases and J by 9 bases, with 19 bases between. This CDR3 is 16 amino acids long. In nucleotides, the CDR3 is TGTGCCAGCAGCGTAGTGCAGGGGGGGAGAGGCGGTGAGCAGTTCTTC. It is translated as CASSVVQGGRGGEQFF.

V is TRBV12-3 or TRBV12-4 and J is TRBJ2-7, with D perhaps matching TRBD1 (5 bases). Trimming left V 8 bases short and J 2 bases short, with 10 bases between. CDR3 length equals 12 residues. The CDR3 loop is CASQGKPYEQYF. In DNA form, the CDR3 reads TGTGCCAGCCAGGGTAAACCCTACGAGCAGTACTTC.

A single count supports this clone. The J gene is TRBJ2-7, the V gene TRBV30, with a weak D call TRBD2 (6 bases). The germline V gene has CDR1 GTSNPN and CDR2 SVGIG (reference sequence). V gave up 2 bases and J gave up 3 bases, with 11 bases separating them. The CDR3 contains 13 residues. CDR3 region: CAWSRGRIYEQYF. CDR3 DNA: TGTGCCTGGAGTCGTGGGAGGATCTACGAGCAGTACTTC.

This clone occurred once. The chain recombines TRBV19 with TRBJ2-5; 7 positions match TRBD1. The CDR3 spans 14 residues. V gave up 6 bases and J gave up 5 bases; unmatched junction bases: 9. Germline assignment: CDR1 LNHDA and CDR2 SQIVND (reference sequence). In nucleotides, the CDR3 is TGTGCCAGTAGGGGGAGACAGGGCGGGGAGACCCAGTACTTC. Translated, it gives CASRGRQGGETQYF. The full variable domain, its missing parts supplied by reference TRBV19 and TRBJ2-5, is DGGITQSPKYLFRKEGQNVTLSCEQNLNHDAMYWYRQDPGQGLRLIYYSQIVNDFQKGDIAEGYSVSREKKESFPLTVTSAQKNPTAFYLCASRGRQGGETQYFGPGTRLLVL.

This rearrangement joins TRBV4-3 to TRBJ1-2; D might be TRBD1 (5 bases). The CDR3 length is 15 residues. Germline CDR1 reads LGHNA; CDR2 reads YSLEER. With 0 bases removed from V and 6 bases from J, the gap between germline ends came to 14 bases. CDR3 residues: CASSQDTGQGNGYTF. CDR3 nucleotide sequence: TGCGCCAGCAGCCAAGATACGGGGCAGGGTAATGGCTACACCTTC.

This clone was counted ten times or more. The gene calls are TRBV30 and TRBJ1-4; D gene uncertain. The CDR3 runs to 15 residues. Germline V lookup: CDR1 GTSNPN, CDR2 SVGIG (reference sequence). V was pared by 3 bases and J by 3 bases, with 14 bases between. This CDR3 is CAWSPFGSANEKLFF. The CDR3 coding sequence is TGTGCCTGGAGCCCGTTCGGGTCGGCTAATGAAAAACTGTTTTTT. Based on the CDR3 plus reference TRBV30 and TRBJ1-4, the full variable domain is SQTIHQWPATLVQPVGSPLSLECTVEGTSNPNLYWYRQAAGRGLQLLFYSVGIGQISSEVPQNLSASRPQDRQFILSSKKLLLSDSGFYLCAWSPFGSANEKLFFGSGTQLSVL.